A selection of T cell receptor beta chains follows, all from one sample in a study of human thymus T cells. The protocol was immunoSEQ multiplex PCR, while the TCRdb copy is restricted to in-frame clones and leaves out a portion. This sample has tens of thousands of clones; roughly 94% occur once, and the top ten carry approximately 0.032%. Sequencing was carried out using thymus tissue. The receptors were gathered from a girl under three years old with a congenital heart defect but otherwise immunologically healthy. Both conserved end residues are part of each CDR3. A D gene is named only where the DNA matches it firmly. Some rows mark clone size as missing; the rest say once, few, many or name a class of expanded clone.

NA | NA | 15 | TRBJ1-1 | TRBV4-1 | CASSQVFQGSTEAFF | TGCGCCAGCAGCCAAGTCTTTCAGGGAAGCACTGAAGCTTTCTTT
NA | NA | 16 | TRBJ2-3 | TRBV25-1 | CASSDPKAESTDTQYF | TGTGCCAGCAGTGACCCAAAAGCGGAGAGCACAGATACGCAGTATTTT
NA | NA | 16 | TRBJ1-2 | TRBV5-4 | CASLWRGQGHNYGYTF | TGTGCCAGCCTTTGGAGGGGCCAGGGTCACAACTATGGCTACACCTTC
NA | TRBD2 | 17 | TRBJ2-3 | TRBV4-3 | CASSQDRGLAVTDTQYF | TGCGCCAGCAGCCAAGATAGGGGACTAGCGGTCACAGATACGCAGTATTTT
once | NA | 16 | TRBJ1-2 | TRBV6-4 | CASSDSYQDPNYGYTF | TGTGCCAGCAGTGACTCATACCAAGACCCTAACTATGGCTACACCTTC
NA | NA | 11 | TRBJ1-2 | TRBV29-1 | CSANLGSGYTF | TGCAGCGCCAATTTGGGGAGTGGCTACACCTTC
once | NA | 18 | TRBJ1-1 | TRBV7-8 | CASSLGGTDARLNTEAFF | TGTGCCAGCAGCTTAGGAGGAACTGATGCCAGATTGAACACTGAAGCTTTCTTT
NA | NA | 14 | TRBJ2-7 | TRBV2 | CATPRADYPYEQYF | TGTGCCACCCCTCGGGCAGATTACCCCTACGAGCAGTACTTC
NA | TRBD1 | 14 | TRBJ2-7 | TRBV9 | CASSASDRDYEQYF | TGTGCCAGCAGCGCCTCGGACAGGGACTACGAGCAGTACTTC
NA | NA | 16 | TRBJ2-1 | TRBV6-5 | CASSYVGSPHYNEQFF | TGTGCCAGCAGTTACGTGGGGAGCCCTCACTACAATGAGCAGTTCTTC
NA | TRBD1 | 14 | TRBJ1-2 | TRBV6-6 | CASSRGQGPRGYTF | TGTGCCAGCAGCAGGGGACAGGGTCCGCGTGGCTACACCTTC
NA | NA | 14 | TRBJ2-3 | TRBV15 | CATSVRLGRDTQYF | TGTGCCACCAGCGTCCGACTAGGGAGAGATACGCAGTATTTT
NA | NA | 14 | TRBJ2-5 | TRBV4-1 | CASTQGPLGETQYF | TGCGCCAGCACCCAGGGTCCCCTGGGGGAGACCCAGTACTTC
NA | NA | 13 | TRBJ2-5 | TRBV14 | CASSQANQETQYF | TGTGCCAGCAGCCAAGCAAATCAAGAGACCCAGTACTTC
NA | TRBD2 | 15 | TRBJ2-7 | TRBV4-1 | CASSQDQRESREQYF | TGCGCCAGCAGCCAAGATCAGCGGGAGTCTCGGGAGCAGTACTTC
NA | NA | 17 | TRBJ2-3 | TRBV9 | CASSGRKERWGTDTQYF | TGTGCCAGCAGCGGTAGGAAAGAGAGGTGGGGCACAGATACGCAGTATTTT
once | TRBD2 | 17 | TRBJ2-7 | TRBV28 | CASSLCSYLAGVCEQYF | TGTGCCAGCAGTTTATGCTCGTATCTAGCGGGAGTTTGCGAGCAGTACTTC
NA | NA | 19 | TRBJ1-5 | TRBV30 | CAWSVRGATGPDSNQPQHF | TGTGCCTGGAGTGTACGGGGGGCAACAGGGCCCGATAGCAATCAGCCCCAGCATTTT
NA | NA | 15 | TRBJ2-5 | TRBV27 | CASSLSVPPGETQYF | TGTGCCAGCAGTTTATCGGTCCCCCCCGGGGAGACCCAGTACTTC
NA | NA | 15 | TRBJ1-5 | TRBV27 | CASSFWGFSNQPQHF | TGTGCCAGCAGTTTTTGGGGCTTTAGCAATCAGCCCCAGCATTTT
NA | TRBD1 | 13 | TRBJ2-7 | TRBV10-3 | CAISTGTGGEQYF | TGTGCCATCAGTACCGGGACAGGGGGCGAGCAGTACTTC
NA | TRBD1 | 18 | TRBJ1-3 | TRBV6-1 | CASSEDLSDRGSGNTIYF | TGTGCCAGCAGTGAAGACTTGTCGGACAGGGGCTCTGGAAACACCATATATTTT
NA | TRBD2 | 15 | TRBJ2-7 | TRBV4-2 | CASSQEAGGPPEQYF | TGTGCCAGCAGCCAAGAGGCGGGAGGGCCGCCTGAGCAGTACTTC
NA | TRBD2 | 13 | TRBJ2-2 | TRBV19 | CASSRGRAGELFF | TGTGCCAGTAGTCGCGGGAGGGCCGGGGAGCTGTTTTTT
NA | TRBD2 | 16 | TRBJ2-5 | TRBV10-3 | CAISAGGVGALETQYF | TGTGCCATCTCAGCGGGAGGGGTTGGAGCGCTGGAGACCCAGTACTTC
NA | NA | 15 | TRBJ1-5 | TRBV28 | CASNLKRGSNQPQHF | TGTGCCAGCAATCTTAAAAGGGGTAGCAATCAGCCCCAGCATTTT
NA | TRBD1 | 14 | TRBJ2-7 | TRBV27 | CASSGRDRVGEQYF | TGTGCCAGCAGTGGACGGGACAGGGTGGGCGAGCAGTACTTC
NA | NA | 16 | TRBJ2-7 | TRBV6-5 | CASSYGQGFEGYEQYF | TGTGCCAGCAGTTATGGGCAGGGATTCGAGGGCTACGAGCAGTACTTC
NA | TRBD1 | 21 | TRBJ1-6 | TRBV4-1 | CASSLSRDRGHPGGLNSPLHF | TGCGCCAGCAGCCTTTCACGGGACAGGGGCCACCCGGGGGGATTGAATTCACCCCTCCACTTT
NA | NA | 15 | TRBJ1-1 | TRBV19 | CASSIGAGWNTEAFF | TGTGCCAGTAGTATAGGGGCGGGCTGGAACACTGAAGCTTTCTTT
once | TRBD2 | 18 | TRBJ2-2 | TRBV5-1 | CASSVGGLATPNTGELFF | TGCGCCAGCAGCGTTGGGGGACTAGCGACTCCGAACACCGGGGAGCTGTTTTTT
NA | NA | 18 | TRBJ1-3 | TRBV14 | CASSLLDRAESSGNTIYF | TGTGCCAGCAGCCTCCTCGACCGCGCCGAGAGCTCTGGAAACACCATATATTTT
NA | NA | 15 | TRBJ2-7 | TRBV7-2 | CASSLVLATGYEQYF | TGTGCCAGCAGCTTAGTACTCGCAACGGGCTACGAGCAGTACTTC
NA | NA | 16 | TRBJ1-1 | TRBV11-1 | CASSAVSGAGPYGAFF | TGTGCCAGCAGCGCGGTTTCAGGGGCGGGCCCCTATGGAGCTTTCTTT
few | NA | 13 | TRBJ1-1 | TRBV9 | CASSVAVNTEAFF | TGTGCCAGCAGCGTAGCGGTGAACACTGAAGCTTTCTTT
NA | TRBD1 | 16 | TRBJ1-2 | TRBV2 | CASNSGTGTRKGGYTF | TGTGCCAGTAACTCCGGGACAGGGACAAGAAAGGGGGGCTACACCTTC
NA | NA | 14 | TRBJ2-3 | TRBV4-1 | CASSPGLGGDTQYF | TGCGCCAGCAGCCCCGGACTCGGCGGGGATACGCAGTATTTT
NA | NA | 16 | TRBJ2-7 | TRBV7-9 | CASSPAIREALYEQYF | TGTGCCAGCAGCCCGGCGATCCGGGAAGCTCTCTACGAGCAGTACTTC
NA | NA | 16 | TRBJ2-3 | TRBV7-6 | CASTPWGPYDADTQYF | TGTGCCAGCACCCCTTGGGGGCCTTACGACGCAGATACGCAGTATTTT
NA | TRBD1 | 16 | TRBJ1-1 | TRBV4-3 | CASSQDFGTVNTEAFF | TGCGCCAGCAGCCAAGATTTCGGGACAGTGAACACTGAAGCTTTCTTT
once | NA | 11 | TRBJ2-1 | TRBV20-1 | CSVMGLNEQFF | TGCAGTGTCATGGGACTGAATGAGCAGTTCTTC
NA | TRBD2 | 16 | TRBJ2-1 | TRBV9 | CASSARGRARVYEQFF | TGTGCCAGCAGCGCCCGGGGGAGGGCTCGAGTCTATGAGCAGTTCTTC
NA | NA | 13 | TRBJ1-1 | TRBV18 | CASSGGCEAEAFF | TGTGCCAGCTCCGGCGGCTGCGAGGCTGAAGCTTTCTTT
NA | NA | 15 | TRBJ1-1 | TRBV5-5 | CASSLGQTMNTEAFF | TGTGCCAGCAGCTTAGGACAGACCATGAACACTGAAGCTTTCTTT
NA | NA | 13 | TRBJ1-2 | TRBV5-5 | CASSLVRGTGYTF | TGTGCCAGCAGCTTGGTTAGGGGTACAGGCTACACCTTC
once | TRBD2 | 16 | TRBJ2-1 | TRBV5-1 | CASSSGGRQAYNEQFF | TGCGCCAGCAGTTCCGGCGGGAGGCAAGCATACAATGAGCAGTTCTTC
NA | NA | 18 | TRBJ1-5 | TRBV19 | CANQKFTQGRGSNQPQHF | TGTGCCAACCAAAAATTCACTCAGGGAAGGGGTAGCAATCAGCCCCAGCATTTT
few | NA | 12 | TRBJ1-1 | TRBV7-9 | CATLHRGTEAFF | TGTGCCACCCTACACCGGGGCACTGAAGCTTTCTTT
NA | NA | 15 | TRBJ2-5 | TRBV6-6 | CASSYSHRRGETQYF | TGTGCCAGCAGTTACTCCCACAGGAGGGGGGAGACCCAGTACTTC
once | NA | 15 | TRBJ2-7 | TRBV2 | CASGVGGGPSYEQYF | TGTGCCAGCGGAGTAGGCGGGGGCCCATCCTACGAGCAGTACTTC
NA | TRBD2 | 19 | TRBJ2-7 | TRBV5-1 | CASSLGQGDRTSGKYEQYF | TGCGCCAGCAGCTTGGGGCAGGGGGATAGGACTAGCGGGAAATACGAGCAGTACTTC
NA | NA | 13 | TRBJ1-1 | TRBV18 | CASSRDSQVWAFF | TGTGCCAGCTCCCGCGACTCTCAGGTTTGGGCTTTCTTT
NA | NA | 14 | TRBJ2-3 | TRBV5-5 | CASSQFLAPDTQYF | TGTGCCAGCAGCCAATTCCTAGCACCAGATACGCAGTATTTT
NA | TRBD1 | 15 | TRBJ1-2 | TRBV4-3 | CASSPDRPVSYGYTF | TGCGCCAGCAGCCCGGACAGGCCGGTTTCCTATGGCTACACCTTC
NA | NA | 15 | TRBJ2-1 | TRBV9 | CASSSESLRENEQFF | TGTGCCAGCAGCTCAGAGTCCTTACGCGAGAATGAGCAGTTCTTC
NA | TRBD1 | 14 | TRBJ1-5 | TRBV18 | CASQRGQGSQPQHF | TGTGCCAGCCAACGGGGACAGGGGAGTCAGCCCCAGCATTTT
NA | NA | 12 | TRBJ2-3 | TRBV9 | CASSVGADTQYF | TGTGCCAGCAGCGTTGGGGCAGATACGCAGTATTTT
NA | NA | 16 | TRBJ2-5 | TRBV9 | CASSPRRDAYQETQYF | TGTGCCAGCAGCCCTCGGAGGGACGCTTATCAAGAGACCCAGTACTTC
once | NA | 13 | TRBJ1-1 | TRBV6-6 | CASSETVNTEAFF | TGTGCCAGCAGCGAGACAGTGAACACTGAAGCTTTCTTT
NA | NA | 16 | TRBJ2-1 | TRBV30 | CAWSALARSQDNEQFF | TGTGCCTGGAGCGCCCTAGCGCGTTCCCAGGACAATGAGCAGTTCTTC